This TCR beta chain was sequenced in a study of cytomegalovirus exposure and HLA in healthy donors. General observations from the study: Among TCR sequences, most were rare, though some public TCRs appeared in many donors.

Primers for the PCR totalled 60 Vbeta and 13 Jbeta. Produced via immunoSEQ multiplex PCR; TCRdb's table is partial and in-frame only. In the table there are fewer than 150,000 clones, 82% of which are singletons. This clone has just one count. The antigen is unknown. The CDR3 sequence is 15 residues long. The germline gives CDR1 SGHTA, CDR2 FQGNSA. V lost 3 bases to trimming and J lost 5 bases; unmatched junction nucleotides: 5. V is TRBV7-2 and J is TRBJ2-7; 12 bases match TRBD1. Material: PBMCs. The receptor was derived from a male donor in good health and CMV-seronegative. The CDR3 region has the DNA TGTGCCAGCAGCTTCCTGGGACAGGGGGCCCACGAGCAGTACTTC. Encoded protein: CASSFLGQGAHEQYF.